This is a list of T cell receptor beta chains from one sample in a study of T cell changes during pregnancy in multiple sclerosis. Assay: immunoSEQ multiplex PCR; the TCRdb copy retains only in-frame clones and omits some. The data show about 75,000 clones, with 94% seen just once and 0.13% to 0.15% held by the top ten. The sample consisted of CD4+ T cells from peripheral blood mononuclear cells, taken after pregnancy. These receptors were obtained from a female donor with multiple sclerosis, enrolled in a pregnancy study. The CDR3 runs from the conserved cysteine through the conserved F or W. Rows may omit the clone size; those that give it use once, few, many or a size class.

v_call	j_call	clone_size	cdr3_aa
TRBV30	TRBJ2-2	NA	CAWSASRTSGSPGELFF
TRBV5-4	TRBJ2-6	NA	CASSSLAGGGANVLTF
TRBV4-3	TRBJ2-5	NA	CASSQEGSGGPGETQYF
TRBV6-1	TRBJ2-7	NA	CASSEGVQGAFEQYF
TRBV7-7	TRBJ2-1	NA	CASSPGLAGGREQFF
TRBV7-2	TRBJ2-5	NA	CASSPGLRPQETQYF
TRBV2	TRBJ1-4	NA	CASNVGGGGAEKLFF
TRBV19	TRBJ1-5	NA	CASSKMEGLRSNQPQHF
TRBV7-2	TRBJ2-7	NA	CASSLGAGAHF
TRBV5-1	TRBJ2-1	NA	CASSLGGRGNEQFF
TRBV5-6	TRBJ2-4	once	CASSLWTTNIQYF
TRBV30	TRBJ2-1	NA	CAWTSGSNEQFF
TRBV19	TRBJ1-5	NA	CASSISGGSNQPQHF
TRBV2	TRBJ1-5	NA	CASRTRGGQPQHF
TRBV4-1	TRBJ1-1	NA	CASSQGQGGTEAFF
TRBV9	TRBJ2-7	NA	CASSVAPSGIQEQYF
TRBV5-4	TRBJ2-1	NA	CASSPSSGRVNEQFF
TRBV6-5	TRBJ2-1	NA	CASTLGLAGRGEQFF
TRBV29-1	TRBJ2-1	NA	CSRRGEGSGTNEQFF
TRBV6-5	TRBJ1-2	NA	CASSYPEGGSYGYTF
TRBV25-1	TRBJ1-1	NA	CASSSSRHMNTEAFF
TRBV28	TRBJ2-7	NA	CASVTGTGSYEQYF
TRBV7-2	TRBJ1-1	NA	CASSLVGGEAFF
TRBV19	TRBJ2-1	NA	CASSESGWGNEQFF
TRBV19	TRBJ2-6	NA	CASSIGGASGANVLTF
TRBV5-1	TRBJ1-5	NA	CASSLMGLNQPQHF
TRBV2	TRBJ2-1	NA	CASREALAGGPLDEQFF
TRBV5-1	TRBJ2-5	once	CASSEGTGGSETQYF
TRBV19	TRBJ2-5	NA	CASSLSALGQETQYF
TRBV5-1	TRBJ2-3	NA	CASSLNSGRLLSTDTQYF
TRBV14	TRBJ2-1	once	CASSQEIEGTSATPGNEQFF
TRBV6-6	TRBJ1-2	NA	CASSYSLGVIGGYTF
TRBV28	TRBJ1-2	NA	CASSSVPRGGYTF
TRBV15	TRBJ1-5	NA	CATSRDRGNQPQHF
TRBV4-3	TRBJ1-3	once	CASSQTGGSGNTIYF
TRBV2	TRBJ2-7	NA	CASSEASTGVSPKQYF
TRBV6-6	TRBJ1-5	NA	CASSYSRTPDQPQHF
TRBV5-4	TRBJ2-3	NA	CASSLEAVTDTQYF
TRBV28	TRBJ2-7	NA	CASSRDRGEQYF
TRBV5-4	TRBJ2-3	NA	CASRPNRGQVDTQYF
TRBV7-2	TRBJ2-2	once	CASPGGPGGGELFF
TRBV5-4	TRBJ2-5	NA	CASSPSAGLAGARMETQYF